The text below deals with one T cell receptor (beta chain). These data come from a study of CD8+ T cells in alopecia areata. At the level of the study: Treated patients were given 5 to 10 mg oral tofacitinib twice daily.

TCR sequencing used cDNA made by reverse transcription of extracted RNA. Repertoires were generated with immunoSEQ multiplex PCR, while TCRdb's copy carries only in-frame clones and drops some. The sample lists 200,000 to 250,000 clones, 64% seen once, with more than 3.5% in the top ten. The treatment: oral pan-JAK inhibitor, 5-10 mg twice daily. Sequenced material: CD4+ T cells sorted from blood, taken at week 4, from a patient treated with tofacitinib. The clonotype was recovered from a human donor with alopecia areata.

The CDR3 DNA reads TGCGCCAGCAGCCGACAAACCGACACAGATACGCAGTATTTT. Its protein product is CASSRQTDTDTQYF. The rearrangement uses TRBV4-1 and TRBJ2-3, with D uncertain. CDR1 and CDR2 from the germline V gene are MGHRA and YSYEKL. Trimming stripped 4 bases from V and 2 bases from J, with 10 bases between. The CDR3 covers 14 residues.